This T cell receptor (beta chain) was recorded in a study of T cell responses to AZD1222 COVID-19 vaccine. TCRdb keeps only in-frame clones here, not all; method: immunoSEQ multiplex PCR. Here the sample spans about 120,000 clones, around 92% being singletons. V lost 3 bases and J 5 bases, leaving 10 bases between the germline ends. CDR1 and CDR2 (germline): MNHEY, SVGAGI. The CDR3 runs 14 residues. The source is an adult in good health. V and J are TRBV6-5 and TRBJ1-4; D gene unclear. The specimen comprised peripheral blood, sampled on day 0 of AZD1222 vaccination. This chain's CDR3 is CASSYAGLNEKLFF. The CDR3 DNA follows: TGTGCCAGCAGTTATGCAGGCCTAAATGAAAAACTGTTTTTT.